This paragraph reports one T cell receptor (beta chain). This entry is derived from a study of blood T cell repertoires in COVID-19. Study-level information: The origin of the acute and convalescent COVID-19 samples was the United States, Italy and Spain. T cells, B-cell-depleted T cells, or PBMCs provided the cDNA or gDNA that served as material.

Per the authors' pipeline: Estimated nucleated cell counts came from reference gene primer amplification. TCRdb's copy holds only in-frame clones and misses some; the assay was immunoSEQ multiplex PCR. For V, J and clone size, that table is used; D and trimming come from the DNA. The sample carries fewer than 250,000 clones, roughly four fifths recorded once. The V end was cut by 0 bases, the J end by 4 bases, with 10 bases between. The CDR3 runs to 14 residues. Germline CDR1 is SGHRS and CDR2 is YFSETQ. Material: peripheral blood. The V call is TRBV5-1, the J call TRBJ1-1, with a tentative D call TRBD1 (6 bases). The source of this sequence is a woman between 45 and 60 years old with active or convalescent COVID-19. The CDR3 bases are TGCGCCAGCAGCTTGGTCCCAGGGGTCACTGAAGCTTTCTTT. Translated: CASSLVPGVTEAFF.